These T cell receptor beta chains were read from a single sample in a study of T cell changes during pregnancy in multiple sclerosis. Profiled with immunoSEQ multiplex PCR; TCRdb holds only in-frame clones, not every one. The sample consists of approximately 65,000 clones, over 80% of them appearing once. The material sequenced was CD8+ T cells from peripheral blood mononuclear cells, taken in the third trimester of pregnancy. The receptors stem from a female donor in good health, enrolled as a control in a pregnancy study. The CDR3 runs from the conserved cysteine through the conserved F or W. D genes are given only for firm matches. Size is stated for part of the rows, as once, few or many counts, or as a class when the clone is expanded.

v_gene: TRBV7-8; len: 15; d_gene: TRBD2; j_gene: TRBJ2-1; abundance: .; CDR3aa: CASSLVGGGAGEQFF; CDR3nt: TGTGCCAGCAGCTTAGTTGGCGGGGGGGCCGGAGAGCAGTTCTTC
v_gene: TRBV4-3; len: 14; d_gene: .; j_gene: TRBJ1-1; abundance: .; CDR3aa: CASSQARSGTEAFF; CDR3nt: TGCGCCAGCAGCCAGGCCAGATCGGGCACTGAAGCTTTCTTT
v_gene: TRBV7-9; len: 14; d_gene: TRBD2; j_gene: TRBJ2-7; abundance: .; CDR3aa: CASSTSGGSYEQYF; CDR3nt: TGTGCCAGCAGCACTAGCGGGGGTTCCTACGAGCAGTACTTC
v_gene: TRBV5-6; len: 12; d_gene: TRBD1; j_gene: TRBJ1-1; abundance: .; CDR3aa: CASSPGTDEAFF; CDR3nt: TGTGCCAGCAGCCCGGGGACAGACGAAGCTTTCTTT
v_gene: TRBV5-5; len: 17; d_gene: TRBD1; j_gene: TRBJ1-2; abundance: once; CDR3aa: CASSPTRQGGLYYGYTF; CDR3nt: TGTGCCAGCAGCCCAACTAGACAGGGCGGTTTGTACTATGGCTACACCTTC
v_gene: TRBV5-1; len: 12; d_gene: .; j_gene: TRBJ2-7; abundance: .; CDR3aa: CASSGQTYEQYF; CDR3nt: TGCGCCAGCAGCGGACAGACCTACGAGCAGTACTTC
v_gene: TRBV4-3; len: 18; d_gene: TRBD2; j_gene: TRBJ2-3; abundance: .; CDR3aa: CASSHPDPLAGDTDTQYF; CDR3nt: TGCGCCAGCAGCCACCCCGACCCTCTAGCGGGGGACACAGATACGCAGTATTTT
v_gene: TRBV7-7; len: 13; d_gene: .; j_gene: TRBJ1-1; abundance: .; CDR3aa: CASSLDGESEAFF; CDR3nt: TGTGCCAGCAGCTTAGATGGTGAGTCTGAAGCTTTCTTT
v_gene: TRBV27; len: 18; d_gene: TRBD1; j_gene: TRBJ1-1; abundance: .; CDR3aa: CASSSRYRGLYRDTEAFF; CDR3nt: TGTGCCAGCAGTTCGAGGTACAGGGGTCTCTATAGGGACACTGAAGCTTTCTTT
v_gene: TRBV11-1; len: 16; d_gene: TRBD2; j_gene: TRBJ2-5; abundance: .; CDR3aa: CASSRGLAEYQETQYF; CDR3nt: TGTGCCAGCAGCCGCGGACTAGCGGAGTACCAAGAGACCCAGTACTTC
v_gene: TRBV2; len: 15; d_gene: .; j_gene: TRBJ2-7; abundance: once; CDR3aa: CASSEPRTAASEQYF; CDR3nt: TGTGCCAGCAGTGAACCCCGGACAGCAGCTTCGGAGCAGTACTTC
v_gene: TRBV4-2; len: 15; d_gene: TRBD1; j_gene: TRBJ1-1; abundance: once; CDR3aa: CASSQVEGASAEAFF; CDR3nt: TGTGCCAGCAGCCAAGTGGAGGGGGCGAGCGCTGAAGCTTTCTTT
v_gene: TRBV29-1; len: 15; d_gene: .; j_gene: TRBJ1-1; abundance: .; CDR3aa: CSVEFRVGRNTEAFF; CDR3nt: TGCAGCGTTGAGTTCCGGGTAGGGAGGAACACTGAAGCTTTCTTT
v_gene: TRBV10-3; len: 15; d_gene: .; j_gene: TRBJ2-1; abundance: .; CDR3aa: CAISPPGGSYNEQFF; CDR3nt: TGTGCCATCAGCCCCCCCGGCGGCTCCTACAATGAGCAGTTCTTC
v_gene: TRBV4-3; len: 13; d_gene: .; j_gene: TRBJ2-7; abundance: .; CDR3aa: CASSQGDNYEQYF; CDR3nt: TGCGCCAGCAGCCAAGGGGACAACTACGAGCAGTACTTC
v_gene: TRBV9; len: 18; d_gene: TRBD2; j_gene: TRBJ2-3; abundance: .; CDR3aa: CASSVEGWAGGSTDTQYF; CDR3nt: TGTGCCAGCAGCGTAGAGGGTTGGGCGGGGGGGAGCACAGATACGCAGTATTTT
v_gene: TRBV4-2; len: 17; d_gene: .; j_gene: TRBJ2-3; abundance: .; CDR3aa: CASSHLPGSTSTDTQYF; CDR3nt: TGTGCCAGCAGCCACCTGCCCGGGAGTACTAGCACAGATACGCAGTATTTT
v_gene: TRBV29-1; len: 14; d_gene: TRBD1; j_gene: TRBJ2-1; abundance: .; CDR3aa: CSGQGAKSYNEQFF; CDR3nt: TGCAGCGGGCAGGGGGCGAAGTCCTACAATGAGCAGTTCTTC
v_gene: TRBV13; len: 12; d_gene: .; j_gene: TRBJ2-3; abundance: .; CDR3aa: CASSFGGDTQYF; CDR3nt: TGTGCCAGCAGCTTCGGTGGAGATACGCAGTATTTT
v_gene: TRBV27; len: 12; d_gene: TRBD1; j_gene: TRBJ1-2; abundance: .; CDR3aa: CASSEGAGGYTF; CDR3nt: TGTGCCAGCAGCGAGGGGGCGGGTGGCTACACCTTC
v_gene: TRBV7-8; len: 13; d_gene: .; j_gene: TRBJ1-1; abundance: .; CDR3aa: CASSPGQSTEAFF; CDR3nt: TGTGCCAGCAGCCCGGGACAAAGCACTGAAGCTTTCTTT
v_gene: TRBV4-1; len: 21; d_gene: TRBD1; j_gene: TRBJ2-1; abundance: .; CDR3aa: CASSQDRGAIGGAKLYNEQFF; CDR3nt: TGCGCCAGCAGCCAAGATCGGGGAGCAATAGGGGGCGCAAAGCTCTACAATGAGCAGTTCTTC
v_gene: TRBV2; len: 14; d_gene: TRBD1; j_gene: TRBJ1-4; abundance: .; CDR3aa: CASSDQGAVEKLFF; CDR3nt: TGTGCCAGCAGTGACCAGGGGGCGGTTGAAAAACTGTTTTTT
v_gene: TRBV19; len: 13; d_gene: .; j_gene: TRBJ1-1; abundance: .; CDR3aa: CASSIGQNTEAFF; CDR3nt: TGTGCCAGTAGTATCGGACAGAACACTGAAGCTTTCTTT
v_gene: TRBV6-1; len: 16; d_gene: TRBD1; j_gene: TRBJ1-6; abundance: .; CDR3aa: CASSEVPPGGTSPLHF; CDR3nt: TGTGCCAGCAGTGAAGTCCCGCCAGGGGGGACTTCACCCCTCCACTTT
v_gene: TRBV4-3; len: 17; d_gene: .; j_gene: TRBJ1-4; abundance: .; CDR3aa: CASSQDRKGRGGEKLFF; CDR3nt: TGCGCCAGCAGCCAAGATCGGAAGGGCAGGGGTGGTGAAAAACTGTTTTTT
v_gene: TRBV30; len: 13; d_gene: .; j_gene: TRBJ1-3; abundance: .; CDR3aa: CATTDQSGNTIYF; CDR3nt: TGTGCCACGACAGATCAGTCTGGAAACACCATATATTTT
v_gene: TRBV6-1; len: 12; d_gene: .; j_gene: TRBJ2-7; abundance: once; CDR3aa: CASLGLGHEQYF; CDR3nt: TGTGCCAGCCTTGGACTGGGCCACGAGCAGTACTTC
v_gene: TRBV5-6; len: 16; d_gene: .; j_gene: TRBJ1-1; abundance: .; CDR3aa: CASSLAPAGRGTEAFF; CDR3nt: TGTGCCAGCAGCTTGGCCCCGGCGGGGCGGGGCACTGAAGCTTTCTTT
v_gene: TRBV7-9; len: 13; d_gene: .; j_gene: TRBJ1-2; abundance: .; CDR3aa: CASSLGPGSGYTF; CDR3nt: TGTGCCAGCAGCTTAGGTCCCGGGAGTGGCTACACCTTC
v_gene: TRBV29-1; len: 14; d_gene: TRBD1; j_gene: TRBJ1-1; abundance: .; CDR3aa: CSVGPGTGDAEAFF; CDR3nt: TGCAGCGTTGGTCCCGGGACAGGGGATGCTGAAGCTTTCTTT
v_gene: TRBV27; len: 13; d_gene: .; j_gene: TRBJ1-2; abundance: .; CDR3aa: CASSPGDIDGYTF; CDR3nt: TGTGCCAGCAGTCCAGGGGATATTGATGGCTACACCTTC
v_gene: TRBV7-9; len: 15; d_gene: .; j_gene: TRBJ1-5; abundance: once; CDR3aa: CASSLEGGGNQPQHF; CDR3nt: TGTGCCAGCAGCTTAGAAGGAGGGGGCAATCAGCCCCAGCATTTT
v_gene: TRBV4-3; len: 14; d_gene: TRBD1; j_gene: TRBJ1-1; abundance: .; CDR3aa: CASSQDWTGKEAFF; CDR3nt: TGCGCCAGCAGCCAAGACTGGACAGGCAAGGAAGCTTTCTTT
v_gene: TRBV7-8; len: 17; d_gene: .; j_gene: TRBJ1-6; abundance: once; CDR3aa: CASSLGRGLSYNSPLHF; CDR3nt: TGTGCCAGCAGCTTAGGGAGGGGCCTCTCCTATAATTCACCCCTCCACTTT
v_gene: TRBV19; len: 18; d_gene: .; j_gene: TRBJ1-4; abundance: .; CDR3aa: CASSIDRAGGVLNEKLFF; CDR3nt: TGTGCCAGTAGTATAGATCGAGCGGGGGGGGTGCTGAATGAAAAACTGTTTTTT
v_gene: TRBV11-2; len: 13; d_gene: TRBD1; j_gene: TRBJ2-4; abundance: .; CDR3aa: CASSLDRGHIQYF; CDR3nt: TGTGCCAGCAGCTTGGACAGGGGGCACATTCAGTACTTC